The source of this TCR beta chain is a study of early T cells in non-severe SARS-CoV-2 infection. Study as a whole: Unpaired chains resulted from sequencing bulk RNA of unsorted whole blood.

This clonotype showed up many times. The antigen remains unidentified. Study-wide points: Matching against VDJdb likely underestimated virus-specific expansions, favoring anti-spike CD8.

The protocol attached unique molecular identifiers to individual cDNA molecules. Each CDR3 protein gets one entry after TCRdb re-called the 5' RACE reads with MiXCR. The repertoire holds about 55,000 distinct CDR3 sequences, with more than 13% as singletons. V lost 7 bases to trimming and J lost 5 bases, with 15 bases between them. This CDR3 spans 14 amino acids. Germline V CDR1 and CDR2: SGHAT, FQNNGV. The clonotype comes from an adult who was a healthcare worker with PCR-confirmed SARS-CoV-2 infection or an uninfected control (not recorded which). The sequences come from whole blood, collected at baseline. The chain links TRBV11-2 to TRBJ2-1, with D possibly being TRBD1 or TRBD2 (7 bases each). The CDR3 reads CASMQGGLHNEQFF. Here the CDR3 DNA reads TGTGCCAGCATGCAGGGGGGGCTTCACAATGAGCAGTTCTTC.